This T cell receptor (beta chain) is from a study of T-cell memory formation after mild COVID-19 (dated by TCRdb to the early 2020s). General notes on the study: Most TCR sequence clusters were specific to one of the two donors. In a couple of donors, T-cell clones that expanded and contracted after mild COVID-19 were followed by sequencing TCRalpha and TCRbeta repertoires longitudinally. The cohort was made up of two young adult volunteers, one female and one male, who were previously healthy.

Reads for this sample came from an Illumina NovaSeq 6000. TCRalpha and TCRbeta cDNA libraries were constructed by 5'RACE with constant-segment primers, with sample barcodes and unique molecular identifiers being introduced. RNA was extracted from every sample with Trizol reagent. The libraries were amplified in two PCR steps, and the second step added a second sample barcode and Illumina TruSeq adapters. Libraries were sequenced on an Illumina NovaSeq with 2 x 150 bp paired-end reads. As for the authors' bioinformatics: The reads were demultiplexed and collapsed into UMI-guided consensus sequences using migec v1.2.7. Using mixcr v2.1.11, the UMI consensuses were aligned to TRA and TRB V and J templates and assembled into clonotypes. A clonotype was counted as expanded or contracted only when both edgeR and NoisET called the clonotype significant, with the noise models trained on biological replicates. edgeR calls used a false discovery rate-adjusted p below 0.01 and a log2 fold-change threshold of 1. PCA with hierarchical clustering of max-normalized trajectories of the 1000 most abundant clonotypes was used as exploratory dynamics analysis. Each responding clone was given a CD4 or CD8 phenotype based on the CD4+ and CD8+ repertoires, which had been sequenced separately. In TCRdb, the public reads were trimmed at Q25 with fastp and aligned with MiXCR, with productive beta chains retained. CDR3 protein sequences are deduplicated, and each keeps its most common genes and DNA. The V and J calls were not made by the authors but by TCRdb's processing. This sample is represented by 410,000 or so distinct CDR3 sequences; 20% to 30% of them were singletons. The top ten constitute approximately 14% of the sample.

This clonotype has just a few counts. No cognate antigen has been identified for it. No base qualities exist here, and no much larger clone lies one base off it. Ficoll-Paque density gradient centrifugation was used to isolate PBMCs. Results the study describes overall, beyond this receptor: Contracting CD4+ clones turned up mainly in the CM and EM memory subsets, whereas EMRA was where CD8+ clones were enriched. SARS-CoV-2 specificity was not confirmed for the second-wave clones peaking on day 37. The study covered only a couple of mild cases, and larger cohorts including severe cases with pre-infection samples were considered necessary. Clones contracting from day 15 to 85 had balanced CD4/CD8 phenotypes, while a second wave expanding from day 15 to 37 was biased towards CD4+. Some responding clones were detected in pre-infection memory, suggesting pre-existing cross-reactive memory T cells joined the SARS-CoV-2 response.

The junction carries 8 bases between V and J, which are trimmed by 3 bases and 0 bases respectively. The germline V gene gives CDR1 as SGDLS and CDR2 as YYNGEE. The CDR3 spans 14 residues, from the cysteine through the phenylalanine. Left in the record is the CDR3 DNA by itself, 42 bases read in frame from the first base. The sequencing input was PBMCs or a T cell subset sorted from them (not recorded which). In this chain, TRBV9 is recombined with TRBJ2-3, with the D gene call left open. The sequence came from an adult woman who had mild COVID-19 (a few samples of this study predate the infection). The sample titles of this study are shuffled in the database, so cell type and time point are left out; the donor was told from shared clones. The DNA is as follows: TGTGCCAGCAGCGACAGCCTTAGCACAGATACGCAGTATTTT. This yields the protein CASSDSLSTDTQYF.